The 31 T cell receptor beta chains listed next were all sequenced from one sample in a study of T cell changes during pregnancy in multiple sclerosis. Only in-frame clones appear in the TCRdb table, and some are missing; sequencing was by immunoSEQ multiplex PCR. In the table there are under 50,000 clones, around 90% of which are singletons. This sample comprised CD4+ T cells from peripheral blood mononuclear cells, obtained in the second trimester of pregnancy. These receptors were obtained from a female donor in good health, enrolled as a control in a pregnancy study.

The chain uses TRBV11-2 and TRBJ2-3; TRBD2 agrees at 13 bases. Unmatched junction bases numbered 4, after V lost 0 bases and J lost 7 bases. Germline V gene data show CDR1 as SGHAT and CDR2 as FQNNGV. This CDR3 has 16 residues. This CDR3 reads CASSLDGTSGVYTQYF. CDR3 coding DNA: TGTGCCAGCAGCTTAGATGGGACTAGCGGGGTATATACGCAGTATTTT. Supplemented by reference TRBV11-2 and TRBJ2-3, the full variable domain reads EAGVAQSPRYKIIEKRQSVAFWCNPISGHATLYWYQQILGQGPKLLIQFQNNGVVDDSQLPKDRFSAERLKGVDSTLKIQPAKLEDSAVYLCASSLDGTSGVYTQYFGPGTRLTVL.

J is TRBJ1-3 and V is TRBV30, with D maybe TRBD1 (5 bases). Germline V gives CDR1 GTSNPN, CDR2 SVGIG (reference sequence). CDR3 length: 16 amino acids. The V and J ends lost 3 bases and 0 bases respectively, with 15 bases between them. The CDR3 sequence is CAWRKPIDSSGNTIYF. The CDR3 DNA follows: TGTGCCTGGAGAAAACCGATCGACAGCTCTGGAAACACCATATATTTT.

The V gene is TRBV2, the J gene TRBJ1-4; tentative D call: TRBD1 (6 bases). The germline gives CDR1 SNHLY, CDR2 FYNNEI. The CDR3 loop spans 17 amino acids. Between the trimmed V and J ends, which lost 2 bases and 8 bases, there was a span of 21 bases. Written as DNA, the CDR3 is TGTGCCAGCAGTGAAACGGGGGGTAACAGGGTTGGGGAAAAACTGTTTTTT. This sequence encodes CASSETGGNRVGEKLFF. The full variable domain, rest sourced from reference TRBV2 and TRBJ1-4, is EPEVTQTPSHQVTQMGQEVILRCVPISNHLYFYWYRQILGQKVEFLVSFYNNEISEKSEIFDDQFSVERPDGSNFTLKIRSTKLEDSAMYFCASSETGGNRVGEKLFFGSGTQLSVL.

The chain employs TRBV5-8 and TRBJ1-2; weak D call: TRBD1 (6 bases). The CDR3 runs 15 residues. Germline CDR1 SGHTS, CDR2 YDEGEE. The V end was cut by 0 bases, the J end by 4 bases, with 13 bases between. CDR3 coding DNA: TGTGCCAGCAGCTTGGGTCGCAGGGGTGGCTATGGCTACACCTTC. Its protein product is CASSLGRRGGYGYTF.

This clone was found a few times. Here the CDR3 reads CASSLARGRDYEQYF. The CDR3 DNA is TGTGCCAGCAGCTTAGCGCGCGGTCGAGACTACGAGCAGTACTTC. This sequence joins TRBV7-8 and TRBJ2-7; D not resolved. From germline, CDR1 is SGHVS and CDR2 FQNEAQ. V gave up 0 bases and J gave up 3 bases, with 12 bases separating them. The CDR3 contains 15 residues.

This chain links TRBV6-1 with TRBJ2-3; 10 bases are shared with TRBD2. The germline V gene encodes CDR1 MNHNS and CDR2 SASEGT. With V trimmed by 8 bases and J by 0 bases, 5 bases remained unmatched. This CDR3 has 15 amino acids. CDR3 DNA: TGTGCCAGCGTCGAACTAGCGGGGAGCACAGATACGCAGTATTTT. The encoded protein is CASVELAGSTDTQYF.

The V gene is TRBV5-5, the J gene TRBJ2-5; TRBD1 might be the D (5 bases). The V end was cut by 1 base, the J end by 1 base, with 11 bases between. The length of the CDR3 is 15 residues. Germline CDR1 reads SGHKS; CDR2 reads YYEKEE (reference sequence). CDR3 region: CASSLLQGGQETQYF. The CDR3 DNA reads TGTGCCAGCAGCTTGCTCCAGGGCGGCCAAGAGACCCAGTACTTC.

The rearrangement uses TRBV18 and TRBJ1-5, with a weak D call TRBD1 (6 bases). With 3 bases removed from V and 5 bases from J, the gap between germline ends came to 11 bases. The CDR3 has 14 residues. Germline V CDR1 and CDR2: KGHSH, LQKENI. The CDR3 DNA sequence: TGTGCCAGCTCACCGGGGGGGCTGGATCAGCCCCAGCATTTT. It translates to CASSPGGLDQPQHF.

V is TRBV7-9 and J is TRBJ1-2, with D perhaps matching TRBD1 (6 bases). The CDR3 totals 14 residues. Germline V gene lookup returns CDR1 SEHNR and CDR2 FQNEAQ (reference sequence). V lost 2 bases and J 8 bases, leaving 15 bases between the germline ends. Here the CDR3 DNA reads TGTGCCAGCAGCTTAAGGGGGAACCGAGGGGGCTACACCTTC. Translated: CASSLRGNRGGYTF.

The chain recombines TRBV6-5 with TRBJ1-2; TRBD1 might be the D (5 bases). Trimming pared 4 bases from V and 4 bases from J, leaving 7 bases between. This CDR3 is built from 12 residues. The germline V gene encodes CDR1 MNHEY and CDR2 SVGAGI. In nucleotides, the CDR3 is TGTGCCAGCAGTTTCGACAGCTATGGCTACACCTTC. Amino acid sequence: CASSFDSYGYTF.

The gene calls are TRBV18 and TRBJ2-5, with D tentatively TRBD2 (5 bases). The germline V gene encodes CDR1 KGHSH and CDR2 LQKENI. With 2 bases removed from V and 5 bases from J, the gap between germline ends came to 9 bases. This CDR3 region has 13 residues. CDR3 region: CASSPVSGETQYF. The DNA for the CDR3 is TGTGCCAGCTCACCAGTATCGGGGGAGACCCAGTACTTC.

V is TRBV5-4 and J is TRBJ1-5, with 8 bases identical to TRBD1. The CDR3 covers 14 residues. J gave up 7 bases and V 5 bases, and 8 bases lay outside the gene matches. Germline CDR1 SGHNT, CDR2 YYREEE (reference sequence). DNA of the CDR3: TGTGCCAGCAGTCAGGACAGGGCGCGGCAGCCCCAGCATTTT. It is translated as CASSQDRARQPQHF.

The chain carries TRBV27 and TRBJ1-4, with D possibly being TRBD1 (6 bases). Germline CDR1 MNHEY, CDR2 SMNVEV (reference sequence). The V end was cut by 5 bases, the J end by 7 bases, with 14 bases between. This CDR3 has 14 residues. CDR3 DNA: TGTGCCAGCAGTAACAGGGTGGGGAGTGAAAAACTGTTTTTT. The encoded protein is CASSNRVGSEKLFF.

Here the CDR3 DNA reads TGCGCCAGCAGCGTGAACCAGGCTGACTATGGCTACACCTTC. Protein: CASSVNQADYGYTF. V gene TRBV5-1 combines with J gene TRBJ1-2, with D unresolved. Germline CDR1 is SGHRS and CDR2 is YFSETQ. This CDR3 comprises 14 residues. V was shortened by 4 bases and J by 3 bases, with 13 bases between the two germline ends.

This chain's CDR3 is CASSRDRGVTEAFF. CDR3 nucleotide sequence: TGTGCCAGCAGCCGCGACAGGGGGGTCACTGAAGCTTTCTTT. The V call is TRBV6-5, the J call TRBJ1-1; TRBD1 matches at 9 bases. CDR3 length: 14 amino acids. Germline CDR1 and CDR2: MNHEY and SVGAGI. V lost 6 bases to trimming and J lost 4 bases; unmatched junction nucleotides: 6.

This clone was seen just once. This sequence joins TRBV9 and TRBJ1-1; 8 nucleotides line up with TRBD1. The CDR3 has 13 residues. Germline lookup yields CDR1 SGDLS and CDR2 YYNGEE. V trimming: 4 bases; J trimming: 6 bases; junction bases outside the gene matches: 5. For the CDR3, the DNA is TGTGCCAGCAGCCCCCAGGGGGCCGCTGAAGCTTTCTTT. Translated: CASSPQGAAEAFF. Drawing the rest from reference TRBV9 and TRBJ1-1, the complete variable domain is DSGVTQTPKHLITATGQRVTLRCSPRSGDLSVYWYQQSLDQGLQFLIQYYNGEERAKGNILERFSAQQFPDLHSELNLSSLELGDSALYFCASSPQGAAEAFFGQGTRLTVV.

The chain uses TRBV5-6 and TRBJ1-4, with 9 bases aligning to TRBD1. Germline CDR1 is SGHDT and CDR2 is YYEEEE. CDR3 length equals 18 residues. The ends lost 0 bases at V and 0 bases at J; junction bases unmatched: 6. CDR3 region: CASSLDRGPKSTNEKLFF. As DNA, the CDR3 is TGTGCCAGCAGCTTGGACAGGGGGCCCAAGTCAACTAATGAAAAACTGTTTTTT.

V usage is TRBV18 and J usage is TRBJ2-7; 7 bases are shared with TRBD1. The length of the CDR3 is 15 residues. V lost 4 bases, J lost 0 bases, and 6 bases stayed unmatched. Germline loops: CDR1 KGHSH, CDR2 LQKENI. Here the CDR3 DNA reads TGTGCCAGCTCACGGACAGGCCAGAGCTCCTACGAGCAGTACTTC. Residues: CASSRTGQSSYEQYF.

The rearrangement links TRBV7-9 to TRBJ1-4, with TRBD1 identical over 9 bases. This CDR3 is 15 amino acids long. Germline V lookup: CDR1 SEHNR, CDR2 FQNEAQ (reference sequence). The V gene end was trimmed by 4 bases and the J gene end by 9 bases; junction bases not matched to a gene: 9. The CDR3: CASSWVGQGTQKLFF. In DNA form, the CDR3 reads TGTGCCAGCAGCTGGGTGGGACAGGGAACCCAAAAACTGTTTTTT.

CDR3 residues: CAISPSGTGAYEQYF. CDR3 DNA: TGTGCCATCTCGCCTTCCGGGACAGGGGCCTACGAGCAGTACTTC. The chain is built from TRBV10-3 and TRBJ2-7; 10 nucleotides match TRBD1. Germline CDR1 and CDR2: ENHRY and SYGVKD. CDR3 length: 15 residues. Trimming removed 8 bases from V and 2 bases from J; junction bases left unmatched: 9.

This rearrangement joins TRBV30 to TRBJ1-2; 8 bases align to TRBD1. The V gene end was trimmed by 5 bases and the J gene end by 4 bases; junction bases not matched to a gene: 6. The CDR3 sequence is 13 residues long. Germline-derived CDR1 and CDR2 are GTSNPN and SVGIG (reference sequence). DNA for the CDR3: TGTGCCTGGGCCGCAGGGGGCCCCTATGGCTACACCTTC. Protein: CAWAAGGPYGYTF.

CDR3 sequence: CATSRESGGTTGYTF. The CDR3 coding sequence is TGTGCCACCAGCAGAGAGTCGGGGGGGACTACTGGCTACACCTTC. The chain links TRBV15 to TRBJ1-2, with a weak D call TRBD1 (5 bases). CDR3 length: 15 amino acids. Trimming removed 0 bases at V and 7 bases at J, with 15 bases between. From germline, CDR1 is LNHNV and CDR2 YYDKDF (reference sequence).

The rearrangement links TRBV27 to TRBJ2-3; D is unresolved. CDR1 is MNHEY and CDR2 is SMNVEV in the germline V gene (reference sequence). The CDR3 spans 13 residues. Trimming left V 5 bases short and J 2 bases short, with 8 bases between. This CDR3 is CASSPPLTDTQYF. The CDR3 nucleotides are TGTGCCAGCAGTCCTCCCCTCACAGATACGCAGTATTTT.

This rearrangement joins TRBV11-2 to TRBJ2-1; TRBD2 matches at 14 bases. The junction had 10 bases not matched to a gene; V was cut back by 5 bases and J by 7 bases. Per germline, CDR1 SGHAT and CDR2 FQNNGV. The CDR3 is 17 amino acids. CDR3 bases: TGTGCCAGCAGCGCCAGACTAGCGGGGGGGTTCGTGAATGAGCAGTTCTTC. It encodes CASSARLAGGFVNEQFF.

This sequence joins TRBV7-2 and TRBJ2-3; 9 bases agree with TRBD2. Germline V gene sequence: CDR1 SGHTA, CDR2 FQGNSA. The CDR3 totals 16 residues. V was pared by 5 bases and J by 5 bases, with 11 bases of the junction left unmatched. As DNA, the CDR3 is TGTGCCAGCAGCCTCCTCGGCGGGGGGGTGGAAGATACGCAGTATTTT. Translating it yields CASSLLGGGVEDTQYF.

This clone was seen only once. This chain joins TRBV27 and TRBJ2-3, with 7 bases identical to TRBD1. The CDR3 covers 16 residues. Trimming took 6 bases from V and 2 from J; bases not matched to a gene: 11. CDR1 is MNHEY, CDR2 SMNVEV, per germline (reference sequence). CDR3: CASRTRGRGFTDTQYF. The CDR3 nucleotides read TGTGCCAGCAGGACCCGGGGCAGGGGGTTCACAGATACGCAGTATTTT.

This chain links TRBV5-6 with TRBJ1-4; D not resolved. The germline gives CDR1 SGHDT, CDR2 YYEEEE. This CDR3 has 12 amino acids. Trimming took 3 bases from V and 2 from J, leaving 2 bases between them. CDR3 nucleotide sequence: TGTGCCAGCAGCTCGACTAATGAAAAACTGTTTTTT. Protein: CASSSTNEKLFF. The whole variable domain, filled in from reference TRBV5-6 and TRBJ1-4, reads DAGVTQSPTHLIKTRGQQVTLRCSPKSGHDTVSWYQQALGQGPQFIFQYYEEEERQRGNFPDRFSGHQFPNYSSELNVNALLLGDSALYLCASSSTNEKLFFGSGTQLSVL.

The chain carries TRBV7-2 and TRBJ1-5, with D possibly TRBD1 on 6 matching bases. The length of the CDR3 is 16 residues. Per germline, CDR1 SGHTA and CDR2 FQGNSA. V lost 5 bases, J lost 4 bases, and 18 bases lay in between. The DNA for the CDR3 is TGTGCCAGCAGCCGGACAGCAGGACGGATAAATCAGCCCCAGCATTTT. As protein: CASSRTAGRINQPQHF.

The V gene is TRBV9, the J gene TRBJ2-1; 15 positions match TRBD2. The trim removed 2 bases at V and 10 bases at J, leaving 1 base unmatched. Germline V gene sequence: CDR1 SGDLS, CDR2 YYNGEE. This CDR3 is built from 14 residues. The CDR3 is CASSVGLAGGEQFF. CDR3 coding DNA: TGTGCCAGCAGCGTTGGACTAGCGGGGGGGGAGCAGTTCTTC.

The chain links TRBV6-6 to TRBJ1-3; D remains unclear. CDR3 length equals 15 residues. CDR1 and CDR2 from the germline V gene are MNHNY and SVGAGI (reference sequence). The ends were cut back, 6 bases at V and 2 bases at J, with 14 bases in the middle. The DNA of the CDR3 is TGTGCCAGCAGCCGCACCGGGGTTACTGGAAACACCATATATTTT. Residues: CASSRTGVTGNTIYF.

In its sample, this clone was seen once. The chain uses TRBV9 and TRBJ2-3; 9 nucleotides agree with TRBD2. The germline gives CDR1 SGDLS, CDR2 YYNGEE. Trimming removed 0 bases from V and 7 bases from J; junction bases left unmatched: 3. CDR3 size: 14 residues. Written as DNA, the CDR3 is TGTGCCAGCAGCGTAGTACCTAGCGGGAATACGCAGTATTTT. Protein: CASSVVPSGNTQYF.